This note documents a single TCR beta chain sequence. Its target is unknown. The time point denotes: pre-treatment baseline. Response was assessed by RECIST 1.1 at 12 weeks, except a couple of rapid progressors. No patient had earlier systemic cancer treatment, concurrent immunosuppressants, or another active cancer. The CDR3 has 15 residues. Trimming stripped 4 bases from V and 4 bases from J, with 14 bases between. CDR1 is SGHDN, CDR2 FVKESK, per germline. The data stem from a study of blood T cell dynamics during melanoma immunotherapy. Study-wide results and limits: Disease-control patients' PBMC repertoires became either more clonal or more diverse at W3.

DNA loading was fixed at about 0.35 ug for all bulk PBMC samples. The method was immunoSEQ multiplex PCR; TCRdb's version includes in-frame clones alone and lacks a portion of them. The table records 10,000 or so clones, about 90% of them present only once. Sequencing used blood, obtained from a patient treated with checkpoint blockade. This clonotype originated in a human donor with melanoma. This sequence joins TRBV14 and TRBJ1-3; D gene ambiguous. This CDR3 is CASSPGPNRGNTIYF. CDR3 coding DNA: TGTGCCAGCAGCCCGGGTCCTAATAGAGGAAACACCATATATTTT.